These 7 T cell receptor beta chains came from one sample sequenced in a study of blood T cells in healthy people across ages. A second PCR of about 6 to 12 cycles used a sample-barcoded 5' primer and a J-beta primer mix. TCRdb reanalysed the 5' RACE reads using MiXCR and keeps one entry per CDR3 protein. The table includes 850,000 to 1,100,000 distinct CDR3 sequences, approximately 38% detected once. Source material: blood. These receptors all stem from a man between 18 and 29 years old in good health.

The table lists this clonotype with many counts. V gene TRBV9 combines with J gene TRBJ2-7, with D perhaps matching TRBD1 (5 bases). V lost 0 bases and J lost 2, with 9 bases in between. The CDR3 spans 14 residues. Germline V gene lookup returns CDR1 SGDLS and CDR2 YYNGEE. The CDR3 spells CASSVASGPYEQYF. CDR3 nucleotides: TGTGCCAGCAGCGTAGCTTCAGGGCCCTACGAGCAGTACTTC.

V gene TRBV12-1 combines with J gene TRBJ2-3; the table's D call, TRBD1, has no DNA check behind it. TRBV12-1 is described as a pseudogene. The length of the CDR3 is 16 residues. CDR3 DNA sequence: TGTGCCAGCAGCTCGGGACCGCTAAGCGGCACAGATACGCAGTATTTT. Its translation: CASSSGPLSGTDTQYF.

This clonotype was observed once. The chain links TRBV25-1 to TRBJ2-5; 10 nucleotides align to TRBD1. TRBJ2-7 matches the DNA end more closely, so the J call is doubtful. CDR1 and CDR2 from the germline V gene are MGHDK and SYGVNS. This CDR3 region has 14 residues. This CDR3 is CASSEGQGFDEQYF. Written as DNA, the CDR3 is TGTGCCAGCAGTGAGGGACAGGGGTTCGACGAGCAGTACTTC.

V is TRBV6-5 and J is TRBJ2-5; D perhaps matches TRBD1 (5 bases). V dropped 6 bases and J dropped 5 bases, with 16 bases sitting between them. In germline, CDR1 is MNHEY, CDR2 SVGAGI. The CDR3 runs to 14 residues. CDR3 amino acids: CASSPGMGRETQYF. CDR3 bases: TGTGCCAGCAGCCCAGGCATGGGGCGCGAGACCCAGTACTTC.

Written as DNA, the CDR3 is TGTGCCAGCAGTACCAATCTTGGGCCGGAAAAATGGAATGGCTACACCTTC. Protein product: CASSTNLGPEKWNGYTF. The chain joins TRBV21-1 to TRBJ1-2. TRBV21-1 is a listed pseudogene. CDR3 length: 17 residues.

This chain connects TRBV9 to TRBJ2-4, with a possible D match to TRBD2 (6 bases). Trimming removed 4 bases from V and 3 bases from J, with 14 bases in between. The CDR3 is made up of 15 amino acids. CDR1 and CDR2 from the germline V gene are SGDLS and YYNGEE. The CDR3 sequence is CASSRGGDDKNIQYF. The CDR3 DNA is TGTGCCAGCAGCAGGGGCGGGGATGACAAAAACATTCAGTACTTC.

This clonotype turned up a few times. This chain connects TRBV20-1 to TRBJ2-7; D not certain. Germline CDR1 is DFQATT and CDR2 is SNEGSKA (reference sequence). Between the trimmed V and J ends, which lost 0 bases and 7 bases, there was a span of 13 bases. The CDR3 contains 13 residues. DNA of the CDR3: TGCAGTGCTAGAGATTTAGTATCCACAGAGCAGTACTTC. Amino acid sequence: CSARDLVSTEQYF.